Listed here are 22 T cell receptor beta chains from one sample, sequenced in a study of T cell repertoires in cytomegalovirus infection. MiXCR was run by TCRdb on the reads, yielding one entry per CDR3 protein. In the table there are around 540,000 distinct CDR3 sequences, more than 30% of which are singletons. No antigen has been assigned to these receptors. The sample was cultured PBMCs, taken from culture after CMV antigen stimulation. These receptors were obtained from a human donor in good health (CMV status not recorded). Some clones in this sample may be carry-over from other donors' samples.

This chain uses TRBV28 with TRBJ2-2; a weak D match, TRBD1 (6 bases). The germline V gene has CDR1 MDHEN and CDR2 SYDVKM. There are 16 residues in the CDR3. The V end was cut by 0 bases, the J end by 1 base, with 9 bases between. CDR3 sequence: CASSLWPGQNTGELFF. The CDR3 nucleotides read TGTGCCAGCAGTTTATGGCCGGGACAGAACACCGGGGAGCTGTTTTTT.

V gene TRBV4-3 combines with J gene TRBJ2-1; the D gene is possibly TRBD2 (6 bases). The germline CDR1 and CDR2 sequences are LGHNA and YSLEER. The CDR3 runs 12 residues. The V end lost 0 bases, the J end lost 10 bases, and 7 bases lay between the germline ends. CDR3: CASSQDAGEQFF. In DNA, the CDR3 is TGCGCCAGCAGCCAAGATGCGGGGGAGCAGTTCTTC.

This clonotype was observed a handful of times. This sequence joins TRBV7-6 and TRBJ2-1; D remains ambiguous. This CDR3 has 17 amino acids. Trimming stripped 0 bases from V and 4 bases from J, with 16 bases between. The germline V gene encodes CDR1 SGHVS and CDR2 FNYEAQ. CDR3 region: CASSLARLRNYYNEQFF. CDR3 DNA: TGTGCCAGCAGCTTAGCGAGGTTAAGAAATTATTACAATGAGCAGTTCTTC.

The chain uses TRBV4-3 and TRBJ1-3, with 11 bases aligning to TRBD1. The CDR3 extends over 18 amino acids. The V segment lost 0 bases and the J segment 4 bases; nucleotides outside the gene matches: 8. The V gene's germline CDR1 is LGHNA and CDR2 YSLEER. This CDR3 reads CASSQDLGTGGTGNTIYF. CDR3 in DNA: TGCGCCAGCAGCCAAGATTTGGGGACAGGGGGTACGGGAAACACCATATATTTT.

There are a few counts of this clonotype. The rearrangement uses TRBV7-3 and TRBJ2-3; D possibly corresponds to TRBD1 (6 bases). The V end lost 0 bases, the J end lost 3 bases, and 10 bases lay between the germline ends. The CDR3 consists of 15 residues. Looked up from germline, CDR1 is SGHTA and CDR2 is FQGTGA. CDR3 nucleotide sequence: TGTGCCAGCAGCTTAACCGGGACAAAGACAGATACGCAGTATTTT. Amino acid sequence: CASSLTGTKTDTQYF. The whole variable domain, remainder taken from reference TRBV7-3 and TRBJ2-3, is GAGVSQTPSNKVTEKGKYVELRCDPISGHTALYWYRQSLGQGPEFLIYFQGTGAADDSGLPNDRFFAVRPEGSVSTLKIQRTERGDSAVYLCASSLTGTKTDTQYFGPGTRLTVL.

The gene calls are TRBV5-1 and TRBJ2-3; 11 nucleotides match TRBD2. Germline V gene data show CDR1 as SGHRS and CDR2 as YFSETQ. V was clipped by 3 bases and J by 5 bases; unmatched bases: 8. This CDR3 contains 16 residues. This CDR3 reads CASSSGLAEEQDTQYF. DNA of the CDR3: TGCGCCAGCAGCTCGGGACTAGCGGAAGAGCAAGATACGCAGTATTTT.

The J gene is TRBJ2-5, the V gene TRBV20-1, with D unclear. V lost 0 bases and J lost 2, with 7 bases in between. The CDR3 runs to 13 residues. Per the germline V gene, CDR1 is DFQATT and CDR2 is SNEGSKA (reference sequence). In nucleotides, the CDR3 is TGCAGTGCTAGAGATCTGAAGCAAGAGACCCAGTACTTC. Encoded protein: CSARDLKQETQYF.

This chain joins TRBV20-1 and TRBJ1-1; no clear D. Germline CDR1 DFQATT, CDR2 SNEGSKA (reference sequence). V dropped 3 bases and J dropped 3 bases, with 8 bases sitting between them. The CDR3 sequence is 12 residues long. The CDR3 coding sequence is TGCAGTGCTAGGGTTCGGGACACTGAAGCTTTCTTT. This gives the protein CSARVRDTEAFF.

This clonotype has a handful of counts. The chain is built from TRBV20-1 and TRBJ1-1; D gene ambiguous. The ends were cut back, 3 bases at V and 1 base at J, with 9 bases in the middle. CDR1 is DFQATT, CDR2 SNEGSKA, per germline (reference sequence). The CDR3 has 13 residues. CDR3 loop: CSASYGWNTEAFF. The DNA for the CDR3 is TGCAGTGCTAGTTATGGATGGAACACTGAAGCTTTCTTT.

This clonotype was counted many times. The chain carries TRBV7-2 and TRBJ1-3, with unresolved D. Germline values: CDR1 SGHTA, CDR2 FQGNSA. The V gene lost 1 base and the J gene lost 1 base, with 11 bases spanning the gap. The CDR3 spans 16 residues. Here the CDR3 DNA reads TGTGCCAGCAGCTTAGTCCCTCGGGGTTCTGGAAACACCATATATTTT. It specifies CASSLVPRGSGNTIYF. Looking up the rest from reference TRBV7-2 and TRBJ1-3 gives the full variable domain: GAGVSQSPSNKVTEKGKDVELRCDPISGHTALYWYRQSLGQGLEFLIYFQGNSAPDKSGLPSDRFSAERTGGSVSTLTIQRTQQEDSAVYLCASSLVPRGSGNTIYFGEGSWLTVV.

This clonotype was seen more than once but under ten times. The chain employs TRBV19 and TRBJ1-1; D remains unclear. This CDR3 has 13 amino acids. Trimming removed 10 bases at V and 2 bases at J, with 14 bases between. Germline CDR1 reads LNHDA; CDR2 reads SQIVND (reference sequence). The DNA of the CDR3 is TGTGCCATCGCTAAGAGAGTTAACACTGAAGCTTTCTTT. It encodes CAIAKRVNTEAFF.

In this sample, this clonotype turned up a few times. The V and J genes are TRBV6-2 or TRBV6-3 and TRBJ2-5; TRBD1 or TRBD2 may be the D gene (5 bases each). V lost 2 bases to trimming and J lost 8 bases, with 12 bases between them. From germline, CDR1 is MNHEY and CDR2 SVGEGT. CDR3 length: 13 residues. The CDR3 protein is CASSYGDEGTQYF. CDR3 sequence (DNA): TGTGCCAGCAGTTACGGGGACGAGGGAACCCAGTACTTC.

The sample holds a few counts of this clonotype. The rearrangement uses TRBV9 and TRBJ2-3; the D is unclear. This CDR3 is 15 amino acids long. Germline V gene lookup returns CDR1 SGDLS and CDR2 YYNGEE. V lost 0 bases to trimming and J lost 2 bases, with 10 bases between them. This chain's CDR3 is CASSVGGTITDTQYF. The CDR3 nucleotides read TGTGCCAGCAGCGTAGGCGGTACGATCACAGATACGCAGTATTTT. Using reference TRBV9 and TRBJ2-3 for the parts outside the CDR3, the full variable domain is DSGVTQTPKHLITATGQRVTLRCSPRSGDLSVYWYQQSLDQGLQFLIQYYNGEERAKGNILERFSAQQFPDLHSELNLSSLELGDSALYFCASSVGGTITDTQYFGPGTRLTVL.

This sequence joins TRBV12-3 or TRBV12-4 and TRBJ1-4; D is possibly TRBD1 (6 bases). V was shortened by 6 bases and J by 7 bases, with 15 bases between the two germline ends. The CDR3 has 14 amino acids. CDR3 in amino acids: CASSSGQLIEKLFF. CDR3 bases: TGTGCCAGCAGCTCGGGACAACTCATTGAAAAACTGTTTTTT.

The rearrangement joins TRBV10-3 to TRBJ1-1; D possibly corresponds to TRBD1 (5 bases). Germline V gene data show CDR1 as ENHRY and CDR2 as SYGVKD. The CDR3 is 15 residues long. Between the trimmed V and J ends, which lost 0 bases and 3 bases, there was a span of 11 bases. CDR3: CAISESTQGYTEAFF. The CDR3 bases are TGTGCCATCAGTGAGTCGACTCAGGGTTACACTGAAGCTTTCTTT.

The chain carries TRBV19 and TRBJ1-5, with no clear D. V was pared by 1 base and J by 4 bases, with 14 bases between. Germline CDR1 reads LNHDA; CDR2 reads SQIVND (reference sequence). The CDR3 totals 16 residues. The CDR3 nucleotides read TGTGCCAGTAGTATAGGAGATTTTCGCGAGAATCAGCCCCAGCATTTT. Its protein is CASSIGDFRENQPQHF.

This clonotype was observed a handful of times. J is TRBJ2-7 and V is TRBV27, with D tentatively TRBD1 (5 bases). V was shortened by 6 bases and J by 2 bases, with 8 bases between the two germline ends. Germline V gene data show CDR1 as MNHEY and CDR2 as SMNVEV (reference sequence). The CDR3 totals 12 residues. The CDR3 nucleotides are TGTGCCAGCAGGGACAATCCCTACGAGCAGTACTTC. Translated, it gives CASRDNPYEQYF.

The chain is built from TRBV7-2 and TRBJ1-5; D not resolved. Germline CDR1 SGHTA, CDR2 FQGNSA. The V end was cut by 6 bases, the J end by 0 bases, with 12 bases between. The CDR3 is 15 residues long. The DNA for the CDR3 is TGTGCCAGCAGTCCCTGGGTAGGTAGCAATCAGCCCCAGCATTTT. Its translation is CASSPWVGSNQPQHF.

This clonotype came up a few times. The genes are TRBV15 and TRBJ1-5; D remains unclear. V was trimmed by 6 bases and J by 3 bases, leaving 6 bases between them. Germline V CDR1 and CDR2: LNHNV, YYDKDF (reference sequence). CDR3 size: 12 residues. The CDR3 sequence is CATRDSNQPQHF. For the CDR3, the DNA is TGTGCCACCAGGGACTCCAATCAGCCCCAGCATTTT.

This clonotype has a handful of counts. Here the CDR3 DNA reads TGTGCCAACTCTCTAGCGGCCCACAGTAATGAGCAGTTCTTC. It is translated as CANSLAAHSNEQFF. V and J are TRBV2 and TRBJ2-1, with 7 positions matching TRBD2. V was clipped by 10 bases and J by 7 bases; unmatched bases: 13. Looked up from germline, CDR1 is SNHLY and CDR2 is FYNNEI. The CDR3 sequence is 14 residues long.

This clonotype has a handful of counts. The CDR3 sequence is CASRQRSFHEQFF. The DNA for the CDR3 is TGTGCCAGTAGGCAGCGTAGCTTCCATGAGCAGTTCTTC. V usage is TRBV19 and J usage is TRBJ2-1, with no clear D. Germline V CDR1 and CDR2: LNHDA, SQIVND (reference sequence). There are 13 residues in the CDR3. V lost 6 bases and J 8 bases, leaving 14 bases between the germline ends.

This chain connects TRBV28 to TRBJ1-5; D is unclear. The CDR3 loop spans 12 amino acids. Trimming shortened V by 6 bases and J by 8 bases, and 11 bases separated the two germline ends. CDR1 is MDHEN, CDR2 SYDVKM, per germline. The CDR3 bases are TGTGCCAGCAGATCGGGGAGCAAGCCCCAGCATTTT. As protein: CASRSGSKPQHF.